Given below is one T cell receptor beta chain in context. No cognate antigen has been identified for it. No per-base quality is available; no much larger clone lies one base away. V is cut by 7 bases and J by 0 bases, and the space between the germline ends is 12 bases. The germline V gene provides CDR1 SGHAT and CDR2 FQNNGV. The CDR3 runs 14 amino acids, cysteine and phenylalanine included. Only the CDR3 portion is preserved as DNA: 42 bases, with reading frame beginning at the first base. The sample belongs to a study of tissue T cells after allogeneic stem cell transplantation (dated by TCRdb to between 2021 and 2024). Background for the entire study: Six or seven adult allo-HCT recipients with steroid-refractory GVHD were prospectively enrolled in a research-autopsy study over a roughly three-year period. All GVHD patients received grafts from donors, four unmodified and three CD34-selected to deplete T cells. All GVHD patients had gastrointestinal GVHD and received several lines of GVHD-directed therapy; a few also had skin involvement. A handful of GVHD patients had pre-transplant PBMCs available, and those PBMCs were of recipient origin. For viably preserved blood and marrow, CD3+ T cells were flow-sorted when cell numbers allowed, whereas DNA was extracted directly from smaller samples. Using research autopsies of patients with and without GVHD, plus mouse models of GVHD, the study profiled TCR beta repertoires across many tissues. On the human side, the study was prospective and observational, with no blinding or randomization.

Overall results and qualifications from the work: The patient cohort was small and varied clinically, and sampling depth was recognized as a limitation. Within patients, how anatomically similar tissues were was a major factor shaping TCR repertoire composition, regardless of disease or transplant status. The study did not establish which tissue TCRs were alloreactive or antigen-specific, and some clones may have been host cells that persisted. Only a few T cell clones appeared in more than one patient, yet motif-based clustering showed tissue-specific repertoire signatures that were shared between patients. In both patients and mice, T cells from blood and spleen covered only a limited part of the TCR repertoire found in tissues.

The time point tag for this specimen amounts to: recipient (host-origin) PBMCs collected before allo-HCT. Libraries were constructed by the immunoSEQ multiplex PCR assay. Adaptive Biotechnologies performed the TCRbeta CDR3 sequencing at survey depth and reported CDR3 sequences, V/J genes, productive frequency and template counts. TCR beta CDR3 regions were amplified from genomic DNA rather than RNA. Turning to the authors' computational methods: Jensen-Shannon divergence was used to quantify pairwise repertoire overlap between tissues, with a value of 1 indicating complete divergence and a value of 0 indicating identical repertoires. Tissues were grouped by single-linkage agglomerative hierarchical clustering of pairwise JSD values, and the clustering results were shown as dendrograms. GLIPH2 was run on all patient samples with simulation_depth 1000, kmer_min_depth 3, cdr3_length_cutoff 8, keeping groups with more than two unique CDR3s. A standardized tissue-overlap score was calculated by extrapolating Jaccard GLIPH-group overlap across patients to a standard repertoire size of 1000 clones. Linear mixed-effect models, with tissue included as a fixed effect and individual included as a random effect, were used to assess associations of diversity with clinical or experimental variables. Drawn from immuneACCESS, this table holds only the in-frame rearrangements with V and J called that TCRdb kept. Clones are partly lost; checked studies trace under half to an unresolved V gene and leave the rest unexplained. The DNA gave D and trimming, while V, J and clone size come from that table. The sample yields 25,000 to 35,000 clones; about 85% were counted once. The ten largest account for more than 3% of the sample.

This TCR derives from a woman aged 18-55 years who later had graft-versus-host disease after an allogeneic stem cell transplant. Sequenced here: blood, sampled before transplantation. The chain is made from TRBV11-2 and TRBJ1-2, and perhaps TRBD1 as D gene, on 6 matching bases. The CDR3: CASTRGLANYGYTF. The nucleotide sequence reads as follows: TGTGCCAGCACCAGGGGCTTAGCTAACTATGGCTACACCTTC.